Each of the 27 T cell receptor beta chains below was sequenced from the same sample in a study of circulating CD8 cells and anti-PD-1 response in melanoma. Live CD3+CD8+TCRalphabeta+ cells were sorted into four subsets by PD-1 and/or TIGIT. Each library started from around 14 ng of total RNA using the QIAseq Immune Repertoire TCR panel. TCRdb independently ran MiXCR on the reads; one entry per CDR3 protein. The sample holds hundreds of distinct CDR3 sequences; about 7.1% are singletons and the top ten take 43%. Sequenced material: CD8+ T cells from PBMCs, taken at baseline or after one month of anti-PD-1 therapy (not recorded which). Receptor source: a human donor with melanoma.

This clonotype is labeled large (0.1 to 1%). V gene TRBV7-3 combines with J gene TRBJ2-2; weak D call: TRBD1 (6 bases). There are 16 residues in the CDR3. V lost 4 bases to trimming and J lost 5 bases, with 17 bases between them. Germline CDR1 SGHTA, CDR2 FQGTGA. The CDR3 DNA reads TGTGCCAGCAGCTCCTCTAACAGGGATGGGACCGGGGAGCTGTTTTTT. It codes for CASSSSNRDGTGELFF.

This clonotype ranks as large. The chain joins TRBV18 to TRBJ2-5, with a possible D match to TRBD1 (7 bases). CDR1 and CDR2 from the germline V gene are KGHSH and LQKENI. There are 14 residues in the CDR3. V was trimmed by 6 bases and J by 5 bases, leaving 16 bases between them. In DNA form, the CDR3 reads TGTGCCAGCTCCCGGGACAGAGGAGGGGAGACCCAGTACTTC. Protein: CASSRDRGGETQYF.

This clonotype is labeled as large. V is TRBV4-3 and J is TRBJ2-6, with TRBD1 matching over 9 bases. The CDR3 extends over 19 amino acids. CDR1 and CDR2 from the germline V gene are LGHNA and YSLEER. V lost 2 bases, J lost 0 bases, and 8 bases stayed unmatched. The CDR3 protein is CASSQLAGTGSSGANVLTF. In DNA, the CDR3 is TGCGCCAGCAGCCAACTGGCCGGGACAGGGAGCTCTGGGGCCAACGTCCTGACTTTC.

This clonotype was recorded once. This chain uses TRBV29-1 with TRBJ2-7, with 7 bases lining up with TRBD1. The CDR3 runs to 13 residues. Unmatched junction bases numbered 8, after V lost 6 bases and J lost 3 bases. Germline CDR1 is SQVTM and CDR2 is ANQGSEA. The CDR3 nucleotides are TGCAGCGTCCTGACAGGGCCCTACTACGAGCAGTACTTC. It codes for CSVLTGPYYEQYF.

This clonotype rates as large. The chain combines TRBV19 with TRBJ2-7; TRBD1 agrees at 8 bases. From germline, CDR1 is LNHDA and CDR2 SQIVND (reference sequence). The CDR3 extends over 13 amino acids. V lost 9 bases, J lost 6 bases, and 10 bases stayed unmatched. As DNA, the CDR3 is TGTGCCAGCCAGGGGGCCCAAATGGGCGAGCAGTACTTC. This gives the protein CASQGAQMGEQYF. Combining the CDR3 with reference TRBV19 and TRBJ2-7 gives the whole variable domain DGGITQSPKYLFRKEGQNVTLSCEQNLNHDAMYWYRQDPGQGLRLIYYSQIVNDFQKGDIAEGYSVSREKKESFPLTVTSAQKNPTAFYLCASQGAQMGEQYFGPGTRLTVT.

By share, this clonotype counts as medium-sized (0.01 to 0.1%). The CDR3: CSALRESADTQYF. CDR3 coding DNA: TGCAGTGCCCTACGAGAAAGCGCGGATACGCAGTATTTT. The chain recombines TRBV20-1 with TRBJ2-3; D is uncertain. Trimming took 6 bases from V and 6 from J, leaving 16 bases between them. The germline V gene encodes CDR1 DFQATT and CDR2 SNEGSKA (reference sequence). The CDR3 extends over 13 amino acids.

This clonotype is judged medium-sized. CDR3 protein: CASSQGPLKQYF. CDR3 DNA sequence: TGTGCCAGCAGCCAGGGACCCCTCAAGCAGTACTTC. V usage is TRBV5-4 and J usage is TRBJ2-7; perhaps D is TRBD1 or TRBD2 (5 bases each). Trimming left V 4 bases short and J 8 bases short, with 13 bases between. Germline lookup yields CDR1 SGHNT and CDR2 YYREEE (reference sequence). CDR3 length equals 12 residues.

Sample share makes this clonotype large. V is TRBV27 and J is TRBJ2-3, with D possibly matching TRBD2 (6 bases). CDR1 and CDR2 from the germline V gene are MNHEY and SMNVEV (reference sequence). Trimming took off 2 bases at V and 3 bases at J, with 6 bases between the two ends. This CDR3 is 13 amino acids long. CDR3 nucleotide sequence: TGTGCCAGCAGTTTAGGGGGGACAGATACGCAGTATTTT. Amino acid sequence: CASSLGGTDTQYF.

This clonotype is labeled as medium-sized. The chain links TRBV27 to TRBJ2-7; 8 bases are a match to TRBD1. The germline gives CDR1 MNHEY, CDR2 SMNVEV (reference sequence). The J segment lost 3 bases and the V segment lost 5 bases, leaving 3 bases of the junction unmatched. The CDR3 sequence is 13 residues long. Here the CDR3 reads CASSGQGSYEQYF. The CDR3 DNA reads as TGTGCCAGCAGTGGACAGGGAAGCTACGAGCAGTACTTC.

By share, this clonotype ranks as large. The chain couples TRBV2 to TRBJ1-1; no clear D. This CDR3 spans 15 amino acids. Germline-derived CDR1 and CDR2 are SNHLY and FYNNEI. Trimming pared 7 bases from V and 0 bases from J, leaving 15 bases between. The CDR3 loop reads CASTRSTEMNTEAFF. CDR3 DNA: TGTGCCAGCACCCGATCGACTGAAATGAACACTGAAGCTTTCTTT.

In its sample, this clonotype is large. The chain has TRBV19 and TRBJ1-2; D might be TRBD1 (5 bases). The CDR3 spans 15 residues. Germline V lookup: CDR1 LNHDA, CDR2 SQIVND (reference sequence). V was cut by 0 bases and J by 2 bases, with 10 bases left in between. CDR3 residues: CASSIDWGSNYGYTF. CDR3 nucleotide sequence: TGTGCCAGTAGTATAGATTGGGGGTCCAACTATGGCTACACCTTC. The full variable domain, completed using reference TRBV19 and TRBJ1-2, is DGGITQSPKYLFRKEGQNVTLSCEQNLNHDAMYWYRQDPGQGLRLIYYSQIVNDFQKGDIAEGYSVSREKKESFPLTVTSAQKNPTAFYLCASSIDWGSNYGYTFGSGTRLTVV.

This clonotype rates as large. The gene calls are TRBV25-1 and TRBJ2-7, with 12 bases matching TRBD1. Trimming took 10 bases from V and 5 from J; bases not matched to a gene: 3. The germline gives CDR1 MGHDK, CDR2 SYGVNS. The CDR3 sequence is 12 residues long. CDR3 nucleotide sequence: TGTGCCACCGGGACAGGGGGCGACGAGCAGTACTTC. Encoded protein: CATGTGGDEQYF.

This clonotype is labeled large. The chain joins TRBV6-5 to TRBJ1-5; no definite D call. V lost 7 bases to trimming and J lost 7 bases, with 14 bases between them. Germline loops: CDR1 MNHEY, CDR2 SVGAGI. There are 13 residues in the CDR3. CDR3 amino acids: CASKAGSEQPQHF. As DNA, the CDR3 is TGTGCCAGCAAGGCGGGATCGGAGCAGCCCCAGCATTTT.

This clonotype is categorized as medium-sized. The chain combines TRBV30 with TRBJ1-1; possibly TRBD1 for D (5 bases). Trimming cost V 3 bases and J 6 bases, with 11 bases left between them. The CDR3 is 12 residues long. Looked up from germline, CDR1 is GTSNPN and CDR2 is SVGIG (reference sequence). The CDR3, as DNA: TGTGCCTGGAGCGAGGGGTTACCTGAAGCTTTCTTT. Its translation: CAWSEGLPEAFF. The full variable domain, in which reference TRBV30 and TRBJ1-1 provide the parts outside the CDR3, is SQTIHQWPATLVQPVGSPLSLECTVEGTSNPNLYWYRQAAGRGLQLLFYSVGIGQISSEVPQNLSASRPQDRQFILSSKKLLLSDSGFYLCAWSEGLPEAFFGQGTRLTVV.

Remarks on this clonotype: A read error is likely, as this CDR3 ends without the conserved phenylalanine or tryptophan. This chain joins TRBV7-3 and TRBJ2-3; either TRBD1 or TRBD2 may fit D (5 bases each). Trimming pared 4 bases from V and 1 base from J, leaving 9 bases between. From germline, CDR1 is SGHTA and CDR2 FQGTGA. The CDR3 extends over 14 amino acids. The CDR3 DNA is TGTGCCAGCAGCTCAATGGGGGGCACAGATACGCAGTATTCT. This encodes CASSSMGGTDTQYS.

This clonotype is deemed large. This chain joins TRBV29-1 and TRBJ2-7; D gene uncertain. Per germline, CDR1 SQVTM and CDR2 ANQGSEA. This CDR3 spans 13 amino acids. V gave up 5 bases and J gave up 2 bases, with 13 bases separating them. CDR3 sequence (DNA): TGCAGCGTTCTCCGGAACAGCCCCTACGAGCAGTACTTC. This gives the protein CSVLRNSPYEQYF.

This clonotype is termed medium-sized. The V gene is TRBV20-1, the J gene TRBJ2-7, with D unresolved. Germline loops: CDR1 DFQATT, CDR2 SNEGSKA (reference sequence). The CDR3 totals 13 residues. The germline V and J ends were trimmed by 0 bases and 3 bases, with 9 bases remaining between them. As DNA, the CDR3 is TGCAGTGCTAGAGATCCTACACACTACGAGCAGTACTTC. Its protein is CSARDPTHYEQYF.

This clonotype is categorized as medium-sized. The CDR3 protein is CASSYSLPPGGEQYF. The CDR3 DNA reads TGTGCCAGCAGTTACTCATTGCCCCCCGGCGGCGAGCAGTACTTC. The gene calls are TRBV6-6 and TRBJ2-7; the D is unclear. Germline V gives CDR1 MNHNY, CDR2 SVGAGI (reference sequence). Deletions cut 0 bases from V and 6 bases from J, with 15 bases between. The CDR3 consists of 15 residues.

This clonotype is categorized as large. The chain uses TRBV27 and TRBJ2-7; 11 nucleotides line up with TRBD1. V lost 4 bases, J lost 3 bases, and 5 bases stayed unmatched. CDR1 is MNHEY, CDR2 SMNVEV, per germline (reference sequence). The CDR3 covers 15 residues. The CDR3 DNA reads TGTGCCAGCAGTTCGTTTGGGACAGGGGGCTACGAGCAGTACTTC. This sequence encodes CASSSFGTGGYEQYF.

Judged by abundance, this clonotype is medium-sized. A much more abundant neighbour one base away suggests this may be a read error. The chain couples TRBV2 to TRBJ2-2; a weak D match, TRBD1 (6 bases). The CDR3 has 16 amino acids. CDR1 SNHLY and CDR2 FYNNEI come from the germline V gene. Trimming removed 8 bases from V and 7 bases from J, with 23 bases in between. The CDR3 DNA reads as TGTGCCAGCGGCCCGAACTGGGGGCAAAGGGACGGGGAGCTGTTTTTT. Amino acids: CASGPNWGQRDGELFF.

A word on this clonotype: The CDR3 end shows no conserved phenylalanine or tryptophan, and so a read error is likely. This chain joins TRBV30 and TRBJ2-7, with D maybe TRBD2 (5 bases). Trimming left V 3 bases short and J 5 bases short, with 14 bases between. CDR3 length equals 13 residues. Germline values: CDR1 GTSNPN, CDR2 SVGIG (reference sequence). CDR3 DNA sequence: TGTGCCTGGAGCGGAGGTAGTGGGAACGAGCAGTACATC. Its translation: CAWSGGSGNEQYI.

The rearrangement links TRBV2 to TRBJ2-1; TRBD1 or TRBD2 may be the D gene (6 bases each). Between the trimmed V and J ends, which lost 8 bases and 6 bases, there was a span of 17 bases. CDR1 is SNHLY, CDR2 FYNNEI, per germline. The CDR3 contains 14 residues. The CDR3 loop reads CASGRDTLTNEQFF. The DNA for the CDR3 is TGTGCCAGCGGGCGGGACACCCTGACCAATGAGCAGTTCTTC.

In its sample, this clonotype ranks as large. This chain uses TRBV27 with TRBJ2-2; 7 bases line up with TRBD2. The CDR3 is 14 amino acids. V lost 1 base and J lost 7; bases outside the gene matches: 3. In germline, CDR1 is MNHEY, CDR2 SMNVEV (reference sequence). The CDR3 bases are TGTGCCAGCAGTTTATATGGGGAGGGCGGGGAGCTGTTTTTT. This codes for CASSLYGEGGELFF.

In its sample, this clonotype ranks as medium-sized. This chain uses TRBV27 with TRBJ2-3; TRBD2 matches 8 bases. CDR3 length: 14 amino acids. V shed 9 bases, J shed 3 bases, and the junction held 8 bases outside the gene matches. Germline CDR1 MNHEY, CDR2 SMNVEV (reference sequence). CDR3 in DNA: TGTGCCAGTTCGATGGCGGGGGGAACAGATACGCAGTATTTT. Its translation: CASSMAGGTDTQYF.

By share of the sample, this clonotype is large. V and J are TRBV29-1 and TRBJ2-3; D gene ambiguous. This CDR3 has 12 residues. V was trimmed by 3 bases and J by 1 base, leaving 5 bases between them. Per the germline V gene, CDR1 is SQVTM and CDR2 is ANQGSEA. CDR3 residues: CSVDGGTDTQYF. CDR3 in DNA: TGCAGCGTTGATGGGGGCACAGATACGCAGTATTTT.

This clonotype ranks as medium-sized (0.01 to 0.1%). The chain combines TRBV27 with TRBJ2-7, with 8 bases that match TRBD2. CDR1 and CDR2 from the germline V gene are MNHEY and SMNVEV (reference sequence). V trimming: 3 bases; J trimming: 2 bases; junction bases outside the gene matches: 3. CDR3 size: 14 residues. The DNA for the CDR3 is TGTGCCAGCAGTTTTTCCGGGGGGGCCTACGAGCAGTACTTC. This encodes CASSFSGGAYEQYF.

Within the sample, this clonotype is large. The chain employs TRBV12-3 or TRBV12-4 and TRBJ1-1; D is unresolved. Trimming took 2 bases from V and 11 from J, leaving 12 bases between them. The length of the CDR3 is 12 residues. The CDR3 coding sequence is TGTGCCAGCAGTTTACCCCCCGAGGCGGCTTTCTTT. Translated: CASSLPPEAAFF.